This entry lists 21 T cell receptor beta chains sequenced from one sample in a study of cytomegalovirus exposure and HLA in healthy donors. The PCR employed 60 Vbeta primers together with 13 Jbeta primers. Method: immunoSEQ multiplex PCR; TCRdb's copy keeps in-frame clones and lacks some. This table holds under 200,000 clones, roughly 80% found once. The sample was PBMCs. These receptor sequences come from a woman in her 30s in good health and CMV-seronegative.

The chain carries TRBV6-5 and TRBJ2-3; weak D call: TRBD2 (5 bases). The length of the CDR3 is 11 residues. V was pared by 6 bases and J by 4 bases, with 5 bases between. In germline, CDR1 is MNHEY, CDR2 SVGAGI. CDR3 in DNA: TGTGCCAGCAGGGGAGCAGATACGCAGTATTTT. It yields the protein CASRGADTQYF.

The rearrangement joins TRBV19 to TRBJ2-2, with 7 bases that match TRBD1. V lost 7 bases and J lost 5; bases outside the gene matches: 7. Germline CDR1 LNHDA, CDR2 SQIVND (reference sequence). CDR3 length: 14 amino acids. The CDR3 DNA follows: TGTGCCAGTAATCGGCAGGGGGATACCGGGGAGCTGTTTTTT. Amino acid sequence: CASNRQGDTGELFF.

A few counts support this clone. The chain is built from TRBV18 and TRBJ1-1, with 7 bases matching TRBD1. Germline assignment: CDR1 KGHSH and CDR2 LQKENI. The CDR3 is 13 residues long. The J segment lost 6 bases and the V segment lost 3 bases, leaving 4 bases of the junction unmatched. The CDR3 region is CASSPPGQAEAFF. In DNA form, the CDR3 reads TGTGCCAGCTCACCTCCAGGACAGGCTGAAGCTTTCTTT.

About this clone itself: The CDR3 does not close with the conserved phenylalanine or tryptophan, likely indicating a read error. The DNA is omitted, as the CDR3 cannot be located on it reliably, and the CDR3 follows TCRdb's listing. This rearrangement joins TRBV6-5 to TRBJ2-7; TRBD1, as called in the table, went unchecked against the DNA. In germline, CDR1 is MNHEY, CDR2 SVGAGI. With termini counted, the CDR3 has 10 amino acids. The CDR3 here is CASSYRTPII.

This chain joins TRBV11-1 and TRBJ2-5; 8 bases map to TRBD2. The CDR3 has 17 amino acids. Germline V gene sequence: CDR1 SGHAT, CDR2 FQDESV (reference sequence). V gave up 1 base and J gave up 1 base; unmatched junction bases: 8. The CDR3 nucleotides are TGTGCCAGCAGCTTAGGTGGTAGTGCGGGGGGCCAAGAGACCCAGTACTTC. Its protein product is CASSLGGSAGGQETQYF.

The sample holds a few counts of this clone. The chain carries TRBV6-5 and TRBJ2-7; 10 positions match TRBD2. The CDR3 runs to 13 residues. The trim removed 8 bases at V and 2 bases at J, leaving 3 bases unmatched. Germline CDR1 and CDR2: MNHEY and SVGAGI. CDR3 DNA: TGTGCCAGCCGCCTAGCGGGGGCCTACGAGCAGTACTTC. This gives the protein CASRLAGAYEQYF.

This chain connects TRBV10-3 to TRBJ2-1; D is perhaps TRBD1 (6 bases). There are 16 residues in the CDR3. Germline lookup yields CDR1 ENHRY and CDR2 SYGVKD. V lost 0 bases and J lost 6, with 15 bases in between. CDR3 DNA: TGTGCCATCAGTGAGTCGTCGAGGGGGACCCGCAATGAGCAGTTCTTC. It encodes CAISESSRGTRNEQFF.

The chain recombines TRBV13 with TRBJ1-4, with 9 positions matching TRBD1. V trimming: 3 bases; J trimming: 7 bases; junction bases outside the gene matches: 3. Germline-derived CDR1 and CDR2 are PRHDT and FYEKMQ (reference sequence). The CDR3 spans 14 residues. The CDR3 coding sequence is TGTGCCAGCAGCTTGGGACAGGGTCTTGAAAAACTGTTTTTT. As protein: CASSLGQGLEKLFF.

The table lists this clone with a few counts. This chain connects TRBV30 to TRBJ1-4; D unresolved. V lost 4 bases and J 5 bases, leaving 20 bases between the germline ends. This CDR3 has 16 amino acids. From germline, CDR1 is GTSNPN and CDR2 SVGIG (reference sequence). CDR3 in DNA: TGTGCCTGGATCGGGCGGGTGTCGGGAGGGAATGAAAAACTGTTTTTT. As protein: CAWIGRVSGGNEKLFF. The full variable domain, rest sourced from reference TRBV30 and TRBJ1-4, is SQTIHQWPATLVQPVGSPLSLECTVEGTSNPNLYWYRQAAGRGLQLLFYSVGIGQISSEVPQNLSASRPQDRQFILSSKKLLLSDSGFYLCAWIGRVSGGNEKLFFGSGTQLSVL.

The gene calls are TRBV19 and TRBJ1-1, with D possibly TRBD1 on 5 matching bases. This CDR3 has 15 residues. Germline V gene lookup returns CDR1 LNHDA and CDR2 SQIVND (reference sequence). V was clipped by 10 bases and J by 6 bases, with 24 bases between them. The CDR3 protein is CAIKARGKADAEAFF. In nucleotides, the CDR3 is TGTGCCATCAAAGCCCGGGGGAAGGCGGACGCTGAAGCTTTCTTT.

This clone showed up just once. The chain's CDR3 is CASSIRLAGGENEQFF. CDR3 nucleotide sequence: TGTGCCAGTAGTATACGACTAGCGGGGGGAGAAAATGAGCAGTTCTTC. The chain couples TRBV19 to TRBJ2-1; 13 positions agree with TRBD2. This CDR3 contains 16 residues. The V and J ends lost 2 bases and 7 bases, in that order; junction bases with no gene match: 5. Germline V gene sequence: CDR1 LNHDA, CDR2 SQIVND (reference sequence).

V and J are TRBV7-2 and TRBJ1-2, with D tentatively TRBD1 (5 bases). The length of the CDR3 is 16 residues. V was trimmed by 1 base and J by 5 bases, leaving 17 bases between them. Germline V gene sequence: CDR1 SGHTA, CDR2 FQGNSA. CDR3 region: CASSLVQQTVLYGYTF. DNA for the CDR3: TGTGCCAGCAGCTTAGTCCAACAGACAGTTCTTTATGGCTACACCTTC.

The gene calls are TRBV6-1 and TRBJ1-1; D unresolved. The V gene's germline CDR1 is MNHNS and CDR2 SASEGT. Trimming took off 8 bases at V and 1 base at J, with 8 bases between the two ends. The CDR3 is 12 amino acids. CDR3 sequence reads: CASVLRNTEAFF. The CDR3 DNA sequence: TGTGCCAGCGTGCTCAGGAACACTGAAGCTTTCTTT.

The genes are TRBV30 and TRBJ2-7; D not certain. CDR3 length equals 14 residues. CDR1 and CDR2 (germline): GTSNPN, SVGIG (reference sequence). Trimming shortened V by 4 bases and J by 2 bases, and 15 bases separated the two germline ends. The CDR3 here is CAWTFSFGAYEQYF. Written as DNA, the CDR3 is TGTGCCTGGACCTTCAGTTTTGGTGCCTACGAGCAGTACTTC.

The V gene is TRBV10-3, the J gene TRBJ1-1, with TRBD1 matching over 8 bases. V lost 6 bases to trimming and J lost 5 bases; unmatched junction nucleotides: 8. Germline V gene lookup returns CDR1 ENHRY and CDR2 SYGVKD. The CDR3 is 14 amino acids. As DNA, the CDR3 is TGTGCCATCAGAGGACAGGGTGACAGGACTGAAGCTTTCTTT. Translation gives CAIRGQGDRTEAFF.

This chain links TRBV7-9 with TRBJ1-1; D is undetermined. The CDR3 is 15 amino acids. Germline assignment: CDR1 SEHNR and CDR2 FQNEAQ (reference sequence). V lost 4 bases to trimming and J lost 1 base, with 13 bases between them. The DNA of the CDR3 is TGTGCCAGCAGCTCCCAAATGGGAGGGAACACTGAAGCTTTCTTT. It translates to CASSSQMGGNTEAFF.

The V and J genes are TRBV29-1 and TRBJ1-2, with 8 nucleotides matching TRBD1. The CDR3 runs to 10 residues. Trimming at V came to 6 bases and at J to 6 bases, leaving 0 bases not matched to a gene. Per the germline V gene, CDR1 is SQVTM and CDR2 is ANQGSEA. Here the CDR3 DNA reads TGCAGCGTGGACAGGGATGGCTACACCTTC. Amino acid sequence: CSVDRDGYTF.

The chain is built from TRBV27 and TRBJ2-7; TRBD1 aligns across 8 bases. This CDR3 comprises 17 residues. Looked up from germline, CDR1 is MNHEY and CDR2 is SMNVEV (reference sequence). Germline trimming cut 5 bases from V and 2 bases from J; bases unmatched to any gene: 14. CDR3 protein: CASSPQMDRVWTYEQYF. CDR3 sequence (DNA): TGTGCCAGCAGTCCCCAAATGGACAGGGTATGGACCTACGAGCAGTACTTC.

This sequence joins TRBV6-1 and TRBJ2-5, with TRBD1 matching over 9 bases. This CDR3 region has 14 residues. Trimming took 7 bases from V and 4 from J; bases not matched to a gene: 7. Germline loops: CDR1 MNHNS, CDR2 SASEGT. In DNA form, the CDR3 reads TGTGCCAGCATCTCGGGACAGGGACGAGAGACCCAGTACTTC. Translated, it gives CASISGQGRETQYF.

The rearrangement joins TRBV6-5 to TRBJ1-1; the match to TRBD1 covers 8 bases. The trim removed 5 bases at V and 0 bases at J, leaving 2 bases unmatched. There are 14 residues in the CDR3. Germline-derived CDR1 and CDR2 are MNHEY and SVGAGI. The CDR3 DNA follows: TGTGCCAGCAGTAGGGGACAGGTGAACACTGAAGCTTTCTTT. Protein sequence: CASSRGQVNTEAFF.

The chain recombines TRBV7-2 with TRBJ2-7; 7 bases agree with TRBD2. J lost 12 bases, V lost 3 bases, and 8 bases had no gene match. Germline V CDR1 and CDR2: SGHTA, FQGNSA. CDR3 length equals 12 residues. CDR3 loop: CASSFRLASLYF. Here the CDR3 DNA reads TGTGCCAGCAGCTTCCGACTAGCCTCGTTGTACTTC.